These 22 T cell receptor beta chains originate from one sample sequenced in a study of OX40 agonist ivuxolimab in advanced cancers. Profiled with immunoSEQ multiplex PCR; TCRdb holds only in-frame clones, not every one. This sample carries 55,000 to 75,000 clones, about 88% of them seen once, and the ten largest clones take approximately 0.99%. Source: CD4+ or CD8+ T cells sorted from blood, taken in a trial of the OX40 agonist ivuxolimab. Receptor source: an adult with an advanced solid tumor such as melanoma, head and neck, liver or kidney cancer.

The chain couples TRBV28 to TRBJ2-7, with 7 bases matching TRBD1. The CDR3 loop spans 12 amino acids. J gave up 1 base and V 10 bases, and 4 bases lay outside the gene matches. Looked up from germline, CDR1 is MDHEN and CDR2 is SYDVKM. In DNA, the CDR3 is TGTGCCACCCAGGGGGTGTCCTACGAGCAGTACTTC. Residues: CATQGVSYEQYF.

The chain uses TRBV5-1 and TRBJ2-1; D uncertain. The CDR3 spans 13 residues. Germline loops: CDR1 SGHRS, CDR2 YFSETQ. The ends were cut back, 5 bases at V and 5 bases at J, with 11 bases in the middle. The CDR3 sequence is CASSPTLNNEQFF. Written as DNA, the CDR3 is TGCGCCAGCAGTCCGACCCTGAACAATGAGCAGTTCTTC. Full variable domain (remainder filled in from reference TRBV5-1 and TRBJ2-1): KAGVTQTPRYLIKTRGQQVTLSCSPISGHRSVSWYQQTPGQGLQFLFEYFSETQRNKGNFPGRFSGRQFSNSRSEMNVSTLELGDSALYLCASSPTLNNEQFFGPGTRLTVL.

The chain is built from TRBV10-3 and TRBJ1-5; possibly TRBD1 for D (6 bases). With 0 bases removed from V and 1 base from J, the gap between germline ends came to 10 bases. Germline-derived CDR1 and CDR2 are ENHRY and SYGVKD. The CDR3 covers 16 residues. The CDR3 here is CAISESPGASNQPQHF. Written as DNA, the CDR3 is TGTGCCATCAGTGAGTCCCCAGGGGCAAGCAATCAGCCCCAGCATTTT.

V gene TRBV7-9 combines with J gene TRBJ1-2; tentatively, D is TRBD1 (6 bases). Between the trimmed V and J ends, which lost 11 bases and 4 bases, there was a span of 23 bases. From germline, CDR1 is SEHNR and CDR2 FQNEAQ (reference sequence). The CDR3 has 15 amino acids. The CDR3 loop reads CAAGPKRQDLYGYTF. The CDR3 DNA follows: TGTGCCGCGGGGCCAAAACGACAGGACCTCTATGGCTACACCTTC.

The CDR3 loop is CASSSLDRGQTGELFF. Written as DNA, the CDR3 is TGTGCCAGCAGCTCCCTCGACAGGGGGCAAACCGGGGAGCTGTTTTTT. The chain couples TRBV7-8 to TRBJ2-2; 10 positions agree with TRBD1. V shed 4 bases and J 5 bases; nucleotides not matched to a gene: 7. CDR1 and CDR2 from the germline V gene are SGHVS and FQNEAQ. The CDR3 has 16 residues.

The chain joins TRBV9 to TRBJ1-2; D is perhaps TRBD1 (6 bases). Trimming shortened V by 0 bases and J by 7 bases, and 16 bases separated the two germline ends. The CDR3 runs to 15 residues. Germline V gene data show CDR1 as SGDLS and CDR2 as YYNGEE. CDR3: CASSVDPGAAGGYTF. The CDR3 region has the DNA TGTGCCAGCAGCGTAGATCCGGGGGCGGCTGGTGGCTACACCTTC. Complete variable domain (other parts from reference TRBV9 and TRBJ1-2): DSGVTQTPKHLITATGQRVTLRCSPRSGDLSVYWYQQSLDQGLQFLIQYYNGEERAKGNILERFSAQQFPDLHSELNLSSLELGDSALYFCASSVDPGAAGGYTFGSGTRLTVV.

The rearrangement uses TRBV18 and TRBJ2-7; D call uncertain. Germline V gives CDR1 KGHSH, CDR2 LQKENI. The ends were cut back, 0 bases at V and 0 bases at J, with 12 bases in the middle. This CDR3 is 16 amino acids long. The DNA of the CDR3 is TGTGCCAGCTCACCACCCGGTCTACGTAGCTCCTACGAGCAGTACTTC. As protein: CASSPPGLRSSYEQYF.

The chain has TRBV19 and TRBJ1-4, with TRBD1 matching 9 bases. The CDR3 has 16 amino acids. Per germline, CDR1 LNHDA and CDR2 SQIVND (reference sequence). The trim removed 7 bases at V and 5 bases at J, leaving 11 bases unmatched. The CDR3 spells CASTLNPGTGNEKLFF. CDR3 bases: TGTGCCAGTACCCTAAATCCCGGGACAGGGAATGAAAAACTGTTTTTT.

The rearrangement joins TRBV7-2 to TRBJ2-4; TRBD1 is a possible D gene (7 bases). Trimming cost V 5 bases and J 8 bases, with 19 bases left between them. Germline V lookup: CDR1 SGHTA, CDR2 FQGNSA. The CDR3 runs to 15 residues. CDR3 amino acids: CASSQDRVRGDIQYF. In nucleotides, the CDR3 is TGTGCCAGCAGCCAAGACAGGGTGAGGGGGGACATTCAGTACTTC.

As regards this clone: One junction end does not reproduce the germline sequence, and a read error may be involved. This chain joins TRBV7-7 and TRBJ2-7, with D uncertain. The CDR3 is made up of 13 amino acids. Germline V lookup: CDR1 SSHAT, CDR2 FNYEAQ (reference sequence). The CDR3 here is CASSLVIGYEQYF. Written as DNA, the CDR3 is TGTGCTAGCAGCTTAGTTATTGGGTACGAGCAGTACTTC.

The genes are TRBV9 and TRBJ2-3, with 10 nucleotides matching TRBD1. CDR3 length: 15 residues. Germline V gives CDR1 SGDLS, CDR2 YYNGEE. The V gene end was trimmed by 0 bases and the J gene end by 3 bases; junction bases not matched to a gene: 1. The CDR3 sequence is CASSVEGQGTDTQYF. The DNA of the CDR3 is TGTGCCAGCAGCGTAGAGGGACAGGGGACAGATACGCAGTATTTT.

The gene calls are TRBV19 and TRBJ2-1; 8 bases map to TRBD2. CDR3 size: 15 residues. Looked up from germline, CDR1 is LNHDA and CDR2 is SQIVND (reference sequence). J was trimmed by 6 bases and V by 6 bases; bases with no gene match: 10. The CDR3 DNA sequence: TGTGCCAGTAGCCATCGGGAGGGCCTAGGCAATGAGCAGTTCTTC. Translated: CASSHREGLGNEQFF.

The chain employs TRBV2 and TRBJ2-3; maybe TRBD1 (6 bases). This CDR3 is 14 amino acids long. V was clipped by 10 bases and J by 2 bases, with 16 bases between them. Germline V gene data show CDR1 as SNHLY and CDR2 as FYNNEI. For the CDR3, the DNA is TGTGCCACCAAACGCCGGGACAACACAGATACGCAGTATTTT. Translating it yields CATKRRDNTDTQYF.

The chain carries TRBV29-1 and TRBJ2-7; 10 bases align to TRBD2. The CDR3 extends over 15 amino acids. Looked up from germline, CDR1 is SQVTM and CDR2 is ANQGSEA. J gave up 4 bases and V 1 base, and 7 bases lay outside the gene matches. CDR3 DNA sequence: TGCAGCGTTGAAGGGGCTAGCGGGAGAAATTACGAGCAGTACTTC. Protein product: CSVEGASGRNYEQYF.

Notes on this clone: The sample carries other DNA sequences with the same CDR3. The V call is TRBV6-6, the J call TRBJ2-3, with 12 positions matching TRBD2. CDR3 length: 16 residues. CDR1 MNHNY and CDR2 SVGAGI come from the germline V gene (reference sequence). The junction had 10 bases not matched to a gene; V was cut back by 6 bases and J by 6 bases. The CDR3 region is CASSSRLAGAADTQYF. Here the CDR3 DNA reads TGTGCCAGCAGCTCTCGACTAGCGGGAGCAGCGGATACGCAGTATTTT.

The chain couples TRBV6-1 to TRBJ1-5; maybe TRBD1 (5 bases). The V end was cut by 1 base, the J end by 4 bases, with 20 bases between. The CDR3 has 18 residues. Looked up from germline, CDR1 is MNHNS and CDR2 is SASEGT. CDR3 nucleotides: TGTGCCAGCAGTGAAGAACCTCCAGGGCGCGTGGCAAATCAGCCCCAGCATTTT. Its protein is CASSEEPPGRVANQPQHF.

The V gene is TRBV28, the J gene TRBJ1-3, with TRBD1 matching over 7 bases. There are 13 residues in the CDR3. Trimming at V came to 6 bases and at J to 6 bases, leaving 5 bases not matched to a gene. Germline V gives CDR1 MDHEN, CDR2 SYDVKM. CDR3 loop: CASSRDSQNTIYF. DNA for the CDR3: TGTGCCAGCAGCCGGGACAGCCAAAACACCATATATTTT. The entire variable domain, with the rest obtained from reference TRBV28 and TRBJ1-3, is as follows: DVKVTQSSRYLVKRTGEKVFLECVQDMDHENMFWYRQDPGLGLRLIYFSYDVKMKEKGDIPEGYSVSREKKERFSLILESASTNQTSMYLCASSRDSQNTIYFGEGSWLTVV.

The V call is TRBV7-8, the J call TRBJ1-1; 8 nucleotides agree with TRBD1. The CDR3 totals 14 residues. Germline CDR1 and CDR2: SGHVS and FQNEAQ. V lost 5 bases to trimming and J lost 5 bases; unmatched junction nucleotides: 7. CDR3 nucleotide sequence: TGTGCCAGCAGCACAACAGGGGGGAAAACTGAAGCTTTCTTT. Its protein is CASSTTGGKTEAFF.

V is TRBV28 and J is TRBJ1-1; D might be TRBD1 (5 bases). This CDR3 is built from 15 residues. The germline V and J ends were trimmed by 2 bases and 6 bases, with 16 bases remaining between them. Germline V CDR1 and CDR2: MDHEN, SYDVKM. CDR3 sequence: CASSLRPGGDPEAFF. CDR3 in DNA: TGTGCCAGCAGTTTAAGGCCAGGAGGGGATCCTGAAGCTTTCTTT. The whole variable domain, filled in from reference TRBV28 and TRBJ1-1, reads DVKVTQSSRYLVKRTGEKVFLECVQDMDHENMFWYRQDPGLGLRLIYFSYDVKMKEKGDIPEGYSVSREKKERFSLILESASTNQTSMYLCASSLRPGGDPEAFFGQGTRLTVV.

This chain uses TRBV30 with TRBJ1-1, with D unclear. Trimming removed 2 bases from V and 3 bases from J, with 13 bases in between. Germline values: CDR1 GTSNPN, CDR2 SVGIG (reference sequence). The length of the CDR3 is 14 residues. The CDR3 DNA reads as TGTGCCTGGAGTACCCCCAGAGATTACACTGAAGCTTTCTTT. It encodes CAWSTPRDYTEAFF.

This chain links TRBV19 with TRBJ1-2; D remains unclear. CDR3 length: 14 residues. V dropped 5 bases and J dropped 4 bases, with 14 bases sitting between them. CDR1 is LNHDA and CDR2 is SQIVND in the germline V gene (reference sequence). The DNA for the CDR3 is TGTGCCAGTAGTCCCCAGAATTCCTTCTATGGCTACACCTTC. It yields the protein CASSPQNSFYGYTF.

This clone has only one observation. The V and J genes are TRBV29-1 and TRBJ1-3, with unresolved D. The germline CDR1 and CDR2 sequences are SQVTM and ANQGSEA. Trimming cost V 5 bases and J 4 bases, with 9 bases left between them. The length of the CDR3 is 12 residues. CDR3 region: CSVTGGGNTIYF. The CDR3 DNA reads as TGCAGCGTTACTGGAGGGGGAAACACCATATATTTT.